These 22 T cell receptor beta chains were all obtained from the same sample, sequenced in a study of blood T cell repertoires in COVID-19. TCRdb keeps only in-frame clones here, not all; method: immunoSEQ multiplex PCR. The data show roughly 80,000 clones, 84% seen once. The sample taken for sequencing was peripheral blood. The receptors here all came from a man in his forties or fifties with acute or convalescent COVID-19.

This clone appeared a few times. This chain connects TRBV30 to TRBJ2-3, with 7 nucleotides matching TRBD2. This CDR3 comprises 14 residues. Losses at the gene ends were 2 bases for V and 5 bases for J; bases not matched to a gene: 7. CDR1 GTSNPN and CDR2 SVGIG come from the germline V gene (reference sequence). In DNA form, the CDR3 reads TGTGCCTGGAGTATCGGGCTAGCGGTAGATACGCAGTATTTT. It yields the protein CAWSIGLAVDTQYF.

The chain joins TRBV15 to TRBJ1-2; no clear D gene. The CDR3 loop spans 15 amino acids. Germline lookup yields CDR1 LNHNV and CDR2 YYDKDF (reference sequence). Trimming stripped 5 bases from V and 5 bases from J, with 18 bases between. The DNA for the CDR3 is TGTGCCACCAGCTCCCGCGGTTTGAACCCTTATGGCTACACCTTC. The encoded protein is CATSSRGLNPYGYTF.

The chain recombines TRBV30 with TRBJ1-5; D is undetermined. Germline values: CDR1 GTSNPN, CDR2 SVGIG (reference sequence). Trimming left V 2 bases short and J 3 bases short, with 8 bases between. The CDR3 contains 13 residues. In DNA form, the CDR3 reads TGTGCCTGGAGTAGGCAGGACAATCAGCCCCAGCATTTT. Protein product: CAWSRQDNQPQHF.

The chain couples TRBV29-1 to TRBJ2-1, with 10 bases fitting TRBD2. Germline V gene sequence: CDR1 SQVTM, CDR2 ANQGSEA. There are 16 residues in the CDR3. The junction had 11 bases not matched to a gene; V was cut back by 1 base and J by 8 bases. DNA of the CDR3: TGCAGCGTTGAAGCTGAGCGGGGGGGCCGATTCGATGAGCAGTTCTTC. Its translation is CSVEAERGGRFDEQFF.

V and J are TRBV5-1 and TRBJ1-3, with a weak D call TRBD1 (6 bases). Germline CDR1 SGHRS, CDR2 YFSETQ. This CDR3 contains 16 residues. V was shortened by 4 bases and J by 4 bases, with 18 bases between the two germline ends. For the CDR3, the DNA is TGCGCCAGCAGCCCCACAGGGACCCCTCGGGGAAACACCATATATTTT. Translation: CASSPTGTPRGNTIYF.

The gene calls are TRBV9 and TRBJ2-3; 10 nucleotides line up with TRBD2. Germline CDR1 is SGDLS and CDR2 is YYNGEE. V trimming: 0 bases; J trimming: 2 bases; junction bases outside the gene matches: 9. The length of the CDR3 is 18 residues. Here the CDR3 reads CASSVEGAGGPYTDTQYF. DNA for the CDR3: TGTGCCAGCAGCGTAGAAGGAGCGGGAGGGCCTTACACAGATACGCAGTATTTT. Full variable domain (remainder filled in from reference TRBV9 and TRBJ2-3): DSGVTQTPKHLITATGQRVTLRCSPRSGDLSVYWYQQSLDQGLQFLIQYYNGEERAKGNILERFSAQQFPDLHSELNLSSLELGDSALYFCASSVEGAGGPYTDTQYFGPGTRLTVL.

This clone was seen ten or more times. The genes are TRBV24-1 and TRBJ2-7; TRBD2 might be the D (5 bases). Looked up from germline, CDR1 is KGHDR and CDR2 is SFDVKD. The germline V and J ends were trimmed by 6 bases and 1 base, with 12 bases remaining between them. The CDR3 has 14 amino acids. CDR3: CATSKGEGSYEQYF. DNA for the CDR3: TGTGCCACCAGTAAGGGAGAAGGGTCCTACGAGCAGTACTTC.

CDR3 nucleotides: TGTGCCAGCAGCTTTCAGGGAGGTAATGAAAAACTGTTTTTT. Its protein product is CASSFQGGNEKLFF. The chain uses TRBV5-4 and TRBJ1-4, with D possibly TRBD1 on 5 matching bases. V was cut by 2 bases and J by 4 bases, with 9 bases left in between. There are 14 residues in the CDR3. Germline V gene lookup returns CDR1 SGHNT and CDR2 YYREEE (reference sequence).

The rearrangement links TRBV19 to TRBJ2-1; TRBD1 matches 8 bases. Germline CDR1 reads LNHDA; CDR2 reads SQIVND (reference sequence). The CDR3 is 15 residues long. V shed 6 bases and J 3 bases; nucleotides not matched to a gene: 7. The CDR3 DNA follows: TGTGCCAGTAGACCCGGACAGGGACACTACAATGAGCAGTTCTTC. This codes for CASRPGQGHYNEQFF.

The V call is TRBV7-9, the J call TRBJ2-7, with a possible D match to TRBD1 (5 bases). Germline CDR1 and CDR2: SEHNR and FQNEAQ (reference sequence). This CDR3 is built from 14 residues. V was shortened by 6 bases and J by 0 bases, with 12 bases between the two germline ends. CDR3 amino acids: CASSSHRSSYEQYF. The DNA for the CDR3 is TGTGCCAGCAGTTCTCACAGGAGCTCCTACGAGCAGTACTTC.

This chain joins TRBV11-3 and TRBJ2-1; 9 bases are shared with TRBD2. The germline V gene has CDR1 SGHNT and CDR2 YENEEA. V lost 3 bases, J lost 6 bases, and 6 bases stayed unmatched. The length of the CDR3 is 15 residues. The CDR3 is CASSLSGGTTNEQFF. The CDR3 DNA is TGTGCCAGCAGCTTGAGCGGGGGGACAACCAATGAGCAGTTCTTC.

This rearrangement joins TRBV10-3 to TRBJ1-5; a weak D match, TRBD1 (5 bases). The CDR3 consists of 14 residues. Germline CDR1 is ENHRY and CDR2 is SYGVKD. V gave up 6 bases and J gave up 7 bases, with 16 bases separating them. CDR3 nucleotide sequence: TGTGCCATCAGCGAACAAGTAAAGGGGCAGCCCCAGCATTTT. Its translation: CAISEQVKGQPQHF.

The chain joins TRBV4-2 to TRBJ1-5; D may be TRBD1 (6 bases). Trimming cost V 4 bases and J 6 bases, with 10 bases left between them. From germline, CDR1 is LGHNA and CDR2 YNFKEQ. CDR3 length: 13 amino acids. The CDR3 region is CASSRGGFQPQHF. CDR3 coding DNA: TGTGCCAGCAGCCGAGGGGGTTTTCAGCCCCAGCATTTT.

The rearrangement joins TRBV4-2 to TRBJ2-3; weak D call: TRBD1 (7 bases). The CDR3 has 17 amino acids. The germline V gene has CDR1 LGHNA and CDR2 YNFKEQ. V gave up 4 bases and J gave up 2 bases, with 19 bases separating them. As DNA, the CDR3 is TGTGCCAGCAGCCGAGCCGCCGGAGGGGGCGCCACAGATACGCAGTATTTT. It codes for CASSRAAGGGATDTQYF.

V and J are TRBV7-9 and TRBJ2-6; D gene ambiguous. The CDR3 is 13 residues long. Trimming took 4 bases from V and 9 from J, leaving 10 bases between them. The germline V gene has CDR1 SEHNR and CDR2 FQNEAQ (reference sequence). The CDR3 region is CASSSGSVNVLTF. Written as DNA, the CDR3 is TGTGCCAGCAGCTCCGGTAGTGTCAACGTCCTGACTTTC.

The chain couples TRBV5-4 to TRBJ1-2; D gene uncertain. The ends were cut back, 2 bases at V and 5 bases at J, with 13 bases in the middle. Germline values: CDR1 SGHNT, CDR2 YYREEE (reference sequence). The CDR3 sequence is 14 residues long. As DNA, the CDR3 is TGTGCCAGCAGCTTCGCGGGGTCCGAGTATGGCTACACCTTC. Amino acids: CASSFAGSEYGYTF.

The chain recombines TRBV6-2 or TRBV6-3 with TRBJ2-7; perhaps TRBD2 as D (5 bases). Germline loops: CDR1 MNHEY, CDR2 SVGEGT. V was trimmed by 7 bases and J by 7 bases, leaving 17 bases between them. The CDR3 is made up of 13 amino acids. For the CDR3, the DNA is TGTGCCAGCACCCCAGCGGCAGTTGTTGAGCAGTACTTC. Translation gives CASTPAAVVEQYF.

The V and J genes are TRBV6-6 and TRBJ1-5; TRBD1 is a possible D gene (6 bases). In germline, CDR1 is MNHNY, CDR2 SVGAGI (reference sequence). The V gene lost 6 bases and the J gene lost 5 bases, with 11 bases spanning the gap. The CDR3 consists of 13 residues. This CDR3 is CASSQQGDQPQHF. In DNA, the CDR3 is TGTGCCAGCAGCCAACAGGGAGATCAGCCCCAGCATTTT.

This clone was seen just once. This chain connects TRBV24-1 to TRBJ1-2; a weak D match, TRBD1 (5 bases). The CDR3 is made up of 13 amino acids. V was pared by 0 bases and J by 8 bases, with 9 bases between. Germline loops: CDR1 KGHDR, CDR2 SFDVKD. CDR3 DNA: TGTGCCACCAGTGATTTGGGTCAGGGAGGCTACACCTTC. It yields the protein CATSDLGQGGYTF.

The chain recombines TRBV27 with TRBJ2-4; the match to TRBD2 covers 13 bases. Germline V lookup: CDR1 MNHEY, CDR2 SMNVEV (reference sequence). The CDR3 totals 17 residues. V trimming: 2 bases; J trimming: 1 base; junction bases outside the gene matches: 2. The CDR3 region is CASSLTSGGAAKNIQYF. DNA for the CDR3: TGTGCCAGCAGTTTAACTAGCGGGGGGGCCGCCAAAAACATTCAGTACTTC.

The rearrangement links TRBV6-1 to TRBJ2-4; no clear D. The CDR3 totals 14 residues. Germline V gives CDR1 MNHNS, CDR2 SASEGT. Trimming removed 2 bases from V and 10 bases from J, with 15 bases in between. The DNA for the CDR3 is TGTGCCAGCAGTGAACAGAGCAGACTCGGAATTCAGTACTTC. Its protein is CASSEQSRLGIQYF.

This CDR3 reads CAWSGYNGYGYTF. The CDR3 DNA follows: TGTGCCTGGAGTGGGTACAACGGGTATGGCTACACCTTC. The J gene is TRBJ1-2, the V gene TRBV30; no clear D. Germline values: CDR1 GTSNPN, CDR2 SVGIG (reference sequence). The length of the CDR3 is 13 residues. Trimming took 1 base from V and 5 from J, leaving 11 bases between them.